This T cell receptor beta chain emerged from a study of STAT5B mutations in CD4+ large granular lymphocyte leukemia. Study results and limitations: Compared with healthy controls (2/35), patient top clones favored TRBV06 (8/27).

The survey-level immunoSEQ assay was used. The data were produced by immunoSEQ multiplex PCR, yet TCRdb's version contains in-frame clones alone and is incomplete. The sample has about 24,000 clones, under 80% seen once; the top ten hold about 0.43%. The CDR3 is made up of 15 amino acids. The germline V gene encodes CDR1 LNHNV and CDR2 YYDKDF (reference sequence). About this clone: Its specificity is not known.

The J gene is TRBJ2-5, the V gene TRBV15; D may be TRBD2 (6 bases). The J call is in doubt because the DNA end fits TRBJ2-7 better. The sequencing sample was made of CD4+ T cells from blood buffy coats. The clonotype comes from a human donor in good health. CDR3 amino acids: CATSRAEGSGAEQYF. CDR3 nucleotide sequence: TGTGCCACCAGCAGAGCGGAGGGAAGCGGTGCCGAGCAGTACTTC.